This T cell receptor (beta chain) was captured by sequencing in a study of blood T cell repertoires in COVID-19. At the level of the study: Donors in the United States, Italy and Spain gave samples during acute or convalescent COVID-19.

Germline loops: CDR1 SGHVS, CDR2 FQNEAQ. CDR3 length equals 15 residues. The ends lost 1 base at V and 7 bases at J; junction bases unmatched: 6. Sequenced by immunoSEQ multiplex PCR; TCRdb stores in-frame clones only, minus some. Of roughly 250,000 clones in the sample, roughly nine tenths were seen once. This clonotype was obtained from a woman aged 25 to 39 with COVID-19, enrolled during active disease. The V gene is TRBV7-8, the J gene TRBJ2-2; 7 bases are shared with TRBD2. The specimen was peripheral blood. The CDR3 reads CASSLDGGNIGELFF. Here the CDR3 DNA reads TGTGCCAGCAGCTTAGACGGGGGGAATATCGGGGAGCTGTTTTTT.